This T cell receptor (beta chain) was identified during a study of spatial heterogeneity in lung cancer. Study at large: Sequences of the beta chain were consistently detected in greater numbers than alpha-chain sequences. In the raw reads, each unique TCR and UMI combination was present more than ten times on average.

The length of the CDR3 is 16 residues. V shed 2 bases and J shed 0 bases, with 12 bases lying between them. Per germline, CDR1 LNHNV and CDR2 YYDKDF (reference sequence). The time point was: sample taken at primary tumor resection. Researchers sequenced whole RNA taken from tumor, nontumor lung or frozen PBMC without sorting. A total of more than 65 untreated early-stage non-small cell lung cancer patients served as donors. Unique molecular identifiers tagged every individual TCR cDNA molecule. TCRdb reanalysed the 5' RACE reads using MiXCR and keeps one entry per CDR3 protein. The table records 45,000 to 55,000 distinct CDR3 sequences, roughly 5.2% of them present only once. This clonotype has ten or more counts.

The chain joins TRBV15 to TRBJ2-3; D not resolved. The TCR sequence derives from a male donor with early-stage non-small cell lung cancer. Sequenced material: PBMCs, taken at surgery. The CDR3 DNA sequence: TGTGCCACCAGCAGAAACCCTCCCGCTAGCACAGATACGCAGTATTTT. It encodes CATSRNPPASTDTQYF.